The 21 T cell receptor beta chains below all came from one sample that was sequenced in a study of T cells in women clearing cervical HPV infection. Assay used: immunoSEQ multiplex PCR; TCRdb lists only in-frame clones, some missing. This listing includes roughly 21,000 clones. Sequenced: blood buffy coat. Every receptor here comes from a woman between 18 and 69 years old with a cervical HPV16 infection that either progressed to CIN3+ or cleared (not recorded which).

The DNA read from the CDR3 is TGTGCCAGCAGCGCCCCGGGACTAGCGAATCTGATGGATACG. Translated: CASSAPGLANLMDT. The whole CDR3 reads CASSAPGLANLMDTQYF. The V gene is TRBV13, the J gene TRBJ2-3; 10 bases map to TRBD2. The read comes to an end 3 residues before the CDR3 does, leaving the germline J gene to fill in the end. The J segment lost 6 bases and the V segment lost 5 bases, leaving 14 bases of the junction unmatched. CDR1 is PRHDT and CDR2 is FYEKMQ in the germline V gene (reference sequence). The CDR3 has 17 residues.

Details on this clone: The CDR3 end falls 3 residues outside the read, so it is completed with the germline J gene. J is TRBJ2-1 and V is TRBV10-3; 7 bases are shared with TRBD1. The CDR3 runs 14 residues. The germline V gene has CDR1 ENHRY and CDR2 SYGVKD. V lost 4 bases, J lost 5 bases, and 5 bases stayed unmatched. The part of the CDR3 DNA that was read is TGTGCCATCAGTGGACAGGGACCAAACAATGAG. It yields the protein CAISGQGPNNE. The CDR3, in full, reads CAISGQGPNNEQFF.

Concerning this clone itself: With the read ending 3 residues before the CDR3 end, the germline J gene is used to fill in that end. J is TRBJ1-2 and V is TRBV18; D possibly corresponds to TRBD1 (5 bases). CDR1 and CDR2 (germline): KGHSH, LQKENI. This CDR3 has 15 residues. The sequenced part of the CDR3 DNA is TGTGCCAGCTCACGGGGCGGAGGTATATCCTACGAC. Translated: CASSRGGGISYD. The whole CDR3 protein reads CASSRGGGISYDYTF.

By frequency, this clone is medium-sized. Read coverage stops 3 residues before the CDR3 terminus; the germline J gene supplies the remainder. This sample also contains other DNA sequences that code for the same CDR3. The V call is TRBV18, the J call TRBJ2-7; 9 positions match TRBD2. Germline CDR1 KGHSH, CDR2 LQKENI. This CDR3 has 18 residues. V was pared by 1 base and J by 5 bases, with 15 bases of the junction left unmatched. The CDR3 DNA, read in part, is TGTGCCAGCTCACCACTCTTCGATAGCGGGAGAATAACCCACGAG. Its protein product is CASSPLFDSGRITHE. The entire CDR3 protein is CASSPLFDSGRITHEQYF.

CDR3 DNA (partial): TGCAGTGCTAGAGTAGCGGGAGGGCCAACCATT. Translating gives CSARVAGGPTI. The entire CDR3 is CSARVAGGPTIQYF. V is TRBV20-1 and J is TRBJ2-4; 11 bases are a match to TRBD2. The CDR3 end falls 3 residues outside the read, so it is completed with the germline J gene. In germline, CDR1 is DFQATT, CDR2 SNEGSKA (reference sequence). J was trimmed by 9 bases and V by 1 base; bases with no gene match: 5. There are 14 residues in the CDR3.

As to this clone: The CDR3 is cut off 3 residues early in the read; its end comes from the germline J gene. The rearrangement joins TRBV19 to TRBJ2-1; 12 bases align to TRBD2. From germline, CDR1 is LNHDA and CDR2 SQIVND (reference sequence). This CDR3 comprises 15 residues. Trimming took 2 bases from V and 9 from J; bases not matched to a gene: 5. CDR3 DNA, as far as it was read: TGTGCCAGTAGTATATTGGCTAGCGGGAGGGCTGAG. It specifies CASSILASGRAE. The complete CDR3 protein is CASSILASGRAEQFF.

Partial CDR3 DNA: TGCGCCAGCAGCCAAGAAGGGGTTCAGTTAGGTTCACCC. Amino acid sequence: CASSQEGVQLGSP. The complete CDR3 protein is CASSQEGVQLGSPLHF. The genes are TRBV4-1 and TRBJ1-6; possibly TRBD1 for D (5 bases). The read ends 3 residues shy of where the CDR3 ends; the end is completed using the germline J gene. Germline V gene data show CDR1 as MGHRA and CDR2 as YSYEKL. The CDR3 totals 16 residues. V was trimmed by 0 bases and J by 9 bases, leaving 15 bases between them.

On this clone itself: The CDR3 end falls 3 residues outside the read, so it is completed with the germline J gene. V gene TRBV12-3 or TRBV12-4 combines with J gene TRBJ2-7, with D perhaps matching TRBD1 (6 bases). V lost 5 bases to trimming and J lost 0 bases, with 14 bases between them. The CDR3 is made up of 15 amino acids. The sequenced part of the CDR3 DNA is TGTGCCAGCAGTATACAGGGCCCGAGCTCCTACGAG. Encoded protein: CASSIQGPSSYE. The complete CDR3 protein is CASSIQGPSSYEQYF.

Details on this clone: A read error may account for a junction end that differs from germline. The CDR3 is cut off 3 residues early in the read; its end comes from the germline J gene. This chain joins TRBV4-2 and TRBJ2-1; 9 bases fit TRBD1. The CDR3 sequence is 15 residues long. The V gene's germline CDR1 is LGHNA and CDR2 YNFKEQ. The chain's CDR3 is CASSQTGTGSNEQFF. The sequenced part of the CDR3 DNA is TGCGCCAGCAGCCAGACCGGGACAGGGAGTAATGAG.

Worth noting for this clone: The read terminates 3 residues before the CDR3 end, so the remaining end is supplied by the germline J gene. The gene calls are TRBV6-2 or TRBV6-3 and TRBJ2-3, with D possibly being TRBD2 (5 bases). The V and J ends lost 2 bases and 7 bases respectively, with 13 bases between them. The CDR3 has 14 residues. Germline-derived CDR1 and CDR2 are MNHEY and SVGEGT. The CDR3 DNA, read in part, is TGTGCCAGCAGTTACACGCCCCTAGCAAATACG. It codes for CASSYTPLANT. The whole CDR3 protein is CASSYTPLANTQYF.

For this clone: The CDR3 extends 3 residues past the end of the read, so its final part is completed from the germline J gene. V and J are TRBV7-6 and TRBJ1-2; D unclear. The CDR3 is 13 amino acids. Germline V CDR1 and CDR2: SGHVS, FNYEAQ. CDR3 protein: CASSPPTGNDYTF. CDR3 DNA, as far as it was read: TGTGCCAGCAGCCCCCCTACGGGGAATGAC.

CDR3 DNA, as far as it was read: TGTGCCAGCGGGAGACAGGGTTCGACTGAA. Translated, it gives CASGRQGSTE. The whole CDR3 sequence is CASGRQGSTEAFF. The chain links TRBV2 to TRBJ1-1; TRBD1 matches 7 bases. The missing CDR3 end, 3 residues past where the read stops, is filled in from the germline J gene. The CDR3 runs 13 residues. V was pared by 8 bases and J by 5 bases, with 8 bases of the junction left unmatched. From germline, CDR1 is SNHLY and CDR2 FYNNEI.

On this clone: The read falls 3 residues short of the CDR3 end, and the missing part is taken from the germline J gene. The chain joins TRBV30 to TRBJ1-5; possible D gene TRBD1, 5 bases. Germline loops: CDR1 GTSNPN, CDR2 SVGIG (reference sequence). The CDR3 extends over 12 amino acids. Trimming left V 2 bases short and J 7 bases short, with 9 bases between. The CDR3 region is CAWSLPGQPQHF. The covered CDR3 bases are TGTGCCTGGAGTCTCCCAGGGCAGCCC.

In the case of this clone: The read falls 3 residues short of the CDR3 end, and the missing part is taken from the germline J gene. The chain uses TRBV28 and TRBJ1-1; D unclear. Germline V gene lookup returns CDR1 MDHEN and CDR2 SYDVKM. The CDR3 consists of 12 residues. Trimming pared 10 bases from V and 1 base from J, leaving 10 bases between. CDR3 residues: CATRAGNTEAFF. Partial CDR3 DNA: TGTGCCACTAGGGCGGGGAACACTGAA.

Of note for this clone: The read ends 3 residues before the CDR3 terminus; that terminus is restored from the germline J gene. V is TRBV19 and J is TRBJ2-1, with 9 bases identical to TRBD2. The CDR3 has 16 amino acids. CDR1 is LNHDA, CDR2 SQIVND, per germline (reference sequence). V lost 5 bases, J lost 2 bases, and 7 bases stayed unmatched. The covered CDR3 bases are TGTGCCAGTAGTTTCCCTAGCGGGAAAACCTACAATGAG. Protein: CASSFPSGKTYNE. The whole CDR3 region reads CASSFPSGKTYNEQFF.

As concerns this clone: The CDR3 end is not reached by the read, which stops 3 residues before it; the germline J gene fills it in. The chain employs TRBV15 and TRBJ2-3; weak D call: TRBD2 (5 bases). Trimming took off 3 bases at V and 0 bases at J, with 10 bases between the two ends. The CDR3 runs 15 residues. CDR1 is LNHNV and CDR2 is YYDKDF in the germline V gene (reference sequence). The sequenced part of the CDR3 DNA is TGTGCCACCAGCAGTTTTAGCGAGAGCACAGATACG. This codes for CATSSFSESTDT. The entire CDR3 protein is CATSSFSESTDTQYF.

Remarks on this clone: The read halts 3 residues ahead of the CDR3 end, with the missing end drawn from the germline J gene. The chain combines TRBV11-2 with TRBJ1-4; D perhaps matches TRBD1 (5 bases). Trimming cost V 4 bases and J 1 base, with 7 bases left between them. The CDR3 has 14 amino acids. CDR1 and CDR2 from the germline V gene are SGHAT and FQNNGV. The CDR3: CASSWGVTNEKLFF. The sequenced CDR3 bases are TGTGCCAGCAGCTGGGGGGTAACTAATGAAAAA.

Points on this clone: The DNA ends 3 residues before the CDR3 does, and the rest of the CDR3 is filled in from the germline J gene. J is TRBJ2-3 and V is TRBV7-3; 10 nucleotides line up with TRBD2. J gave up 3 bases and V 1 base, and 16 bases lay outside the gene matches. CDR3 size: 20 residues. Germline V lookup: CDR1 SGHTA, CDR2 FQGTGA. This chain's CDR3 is CASSLRGYRASGRGTDTQYF. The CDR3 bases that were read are TGTGCCAGCAGCTTAAGGGGGTATAGGGCTAGCGGGAGAGGAACAGATACG.

CDR3 DNA, as far as it was read: TGTGCCAGCAGCTTAGCGTTTGGTAGCTCCTACAATGAC. This translates into CASSLAFGSSYND. The full CDR3 protein is CASSLAFGSSYNDYTF. The chain recombines TRBV7-2 with TRBJ1-2, with D unresolved. The CDR3 end is not reached by the read, which stops 3 residues before it; the germline J gene fills it in. The CDR3 runs 16 residues. Germline V gene sequence: CDR1 SGHTA, CDR2 FQGNSA. The full variable domain, in which reference TRBV7-2 and TRBJ1-2 provide the parts outside the CDR3, is GAGVSQSPSNKVTEKGKDVELRCDPISGHTALYWYRQSLGQGLEFLIYFQGNSAPDKSGLPSDRFSAERTGGSVSTLTIQRTQQEDSAVYLCASSLAFGSSYNDYTFGSGTRLTVV.

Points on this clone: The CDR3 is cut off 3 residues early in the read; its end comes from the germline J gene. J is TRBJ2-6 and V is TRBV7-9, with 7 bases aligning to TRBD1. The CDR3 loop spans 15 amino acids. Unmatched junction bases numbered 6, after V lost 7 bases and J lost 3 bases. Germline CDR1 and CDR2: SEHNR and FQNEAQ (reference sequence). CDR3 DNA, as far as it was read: TGTGCCAGCAACGACAGGGTACATGGGGCCAACGTC. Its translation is CASNDRVHGANV. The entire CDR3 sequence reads CASNDRVHGANVLTF.

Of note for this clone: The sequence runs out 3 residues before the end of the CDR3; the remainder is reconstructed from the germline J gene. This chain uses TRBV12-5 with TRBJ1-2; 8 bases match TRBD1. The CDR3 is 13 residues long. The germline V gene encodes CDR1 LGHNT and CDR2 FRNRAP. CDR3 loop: CASGLYGTGGYTF. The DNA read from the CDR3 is TGTGCTAGTGGTTTGTACGGGACAGGAGGC.